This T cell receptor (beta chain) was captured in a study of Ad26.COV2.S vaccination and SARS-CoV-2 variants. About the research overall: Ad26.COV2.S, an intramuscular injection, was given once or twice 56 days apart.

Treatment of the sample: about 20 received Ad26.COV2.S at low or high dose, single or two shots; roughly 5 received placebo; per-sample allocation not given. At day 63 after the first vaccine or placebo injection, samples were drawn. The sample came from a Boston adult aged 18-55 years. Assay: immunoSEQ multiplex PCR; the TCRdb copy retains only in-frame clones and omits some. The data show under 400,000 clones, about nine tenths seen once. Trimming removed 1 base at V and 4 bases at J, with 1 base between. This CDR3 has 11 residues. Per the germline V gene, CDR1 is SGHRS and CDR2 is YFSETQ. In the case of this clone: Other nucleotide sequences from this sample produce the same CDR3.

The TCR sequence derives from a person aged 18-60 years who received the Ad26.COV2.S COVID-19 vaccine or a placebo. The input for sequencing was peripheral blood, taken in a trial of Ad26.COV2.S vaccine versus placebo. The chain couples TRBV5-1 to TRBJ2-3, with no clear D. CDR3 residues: CASSLSDTQYF. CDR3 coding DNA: TGCGCCAGCAGCTTGTCAGATACGCAGTATTTT.